This T cell receptor beta chain was obtained from a study of T cells in Graves' hyperthyroidism and ophthalmopathy (dated by TCRdb to between 2018 and 2020). As for the study more broadly: Peripheral blood was collected at initial diagnosis, before any treatment. TCR Vbeta CDR3 sequencing of fewer than 150 peripheral blood samples (43 ophthalmopathy, about 80 hyperthyroidism and roughly 17 progressor patients) is reported in the paper. A discovery cohort of about a hundred patients, roughly 45 with Graves' ophthalmopathy and about 60 with stable Graves' hyperthyroidism, was used to find distinguishing TCR V-J signatures. For training and testing, the approximately 97 patients in the discovery cohort were randomly divided in a 7:3 ratio. In addition, the study compared T-cell repertoires in thyroid tissue and in blood from 6 or 7 Graves' hyperthyroidism patients. Once sampling was done, hyperthyroidism patients were given methimazole at a starting dose of 30 mg daily, whereas ophthalmopathy patients were given high-dose intravenous methylprednisolone. Prospective prediction of ophthalmopathy was tested in an independent validation cohort of fewer than 20 hyperthyroidism patients and 15 to 17 patients who later progressed to ophthalmopathy. Broad study findings and their caveats: During validation, the model predicted progression to ophthalmopathy a median of about 6.3 months ahead of onset, with roughly 65% sensitivity and roughly 75% specificity. A model built on a 13 V-J signature distinguished ophthalmopathy from stable hyperthyroidism, reaching over 85% sensitivity and about 81% specificity in cross-validation and 80%/75% in testing. Most expanded thyroid clonotypes (frequency above 0.001) were also detected in blood, a finding suggesting that blood repertoires may reflect thyroid immune responses. No statistical method was used to fix the sample size in advance, and group allocation was not hidden from the investigators.

This clonotype showed up many times. The target of this receptor is not known. Nothing much larger sits one base from this clone, and base qualities are not available. In the ophthalmopathy patients, disease was moderately to severely active, with a Clinical Activity Score of 3 or more, a NOSPECS grade of 4 or more, and a duration of less than 3 months. Patients with uncontrolled infections, other autoimmune diseases, pregnancy or lactation were excluded. Diagnoses relied on clinical symptoms, serum thyroxine and TRAb, thyroid ultrasound and orbital computed tomography. Ficoll-Paque density gradient centrifugation was used to isolate PBMCs from around 10 ml of fresh peripheral blood. Total RNA was extracted with Trizol reagent, and quality was checked on an Agilent 2100 Bioanalyzer. V is clipped by 3 bases and J by 2 bases, and the sequence between their germline boundaries is 15 bases long. In the germline V gene, CDR1 corresponds to SGHTA and CDR2 to FQGTGA. The CDR3, from cysteine to phenylalanine, totals 16 residues. Of all the DNA, just the CDR3 is kept, 48 bases in frame from base 1.

Amplification of TCR beta CDR3 regions was carried out from RNA transcripts. The first round of RT-PCR for the TCR CDR3 was performed with the HTBI primer set and the Qiagen OneStep RT-PCR kit. A second multiplex PCR round built the libraries, followed by size selection and purification. Sequencing of the libraries was done on an Illumina HiSeq2000 using paired-end 100 bp reads. In the source study's methods: SOAPnuke was used to process the raw data, removing reads that contained adapters or uncalled bases, had a mean Phred below 15, or lacked an exact match to the constant primer or identifier. High-quality paired reads were merged with COPE v1.2.5, and unique nucleotide sequences were defined as clonotypes. Clonotypes were aligned to IMGT TRBV, TRBD and TRBJ reference segments using MiTCR v1.1. Only V-J combinations with frequency above 0.0001, covering about 99% of repertoires, were analysed. A TCS score was defined as the ratio between F50 (clonal expansion) and ExV (chaos), using BLOSUM62-based TCRdist between CDR3 peptides within each V-J. Welch's t-statistics and random forest reduced 514 V-J features to 13, which were used in a naive Bayes classifier (R e1071). TCRdb trimmed the raw reads at Q25, called clones with MiXCR and kept productive beta chains. Each entry merges the rows of one CDR3 protein and shows their most common DNA and genes. These V and J calls rely on TCRdb rather than the paper's analysis. In all, the sample holds 250,000 to 350,000 distinct CDR3 sequences, and approximately 15% of those were seen once. The top ten hold 55% to 60% of the sample.

Sequenced material: blood. The sequence was obtained from a woman aged 55-69 years with Graves' ophthalmopathy. The sequence is built from TRBV7-3 and TRBJ2-3, and TRBD2 may be the D gene, going by 6 matching bases. The CDR3: CASSFSGGAYTDTQYF. The bases are TGTGCCAGCAGCTTCTCCGGAGGGGCTTACACAGATACGCAGTATTTT.